The T cell receptor (beta chain) described here comes from a study of T cell changes during pregnancy in multiple sclerosis. Sequencing was performed with immunoSEQ multiplex PCR; in TCRdb, only in-frame clones are kept and a portion is missing. The sample lists roughly 53,000 clones, about 92% occurring once. The receptor was isolated from a female donor with multiple sclerosis, enrolled in a pregnancy study. This material consisted of CD8+ T cells from peripheral blood mononuclear cells, taken before pregnancy.

Written as DNA, the CDR3 is TGTGCCACCAGCAGTCGGAGGGGGCGACAACAAAGCACAGATACGCAGTATTTT. Translating gives CATSSRRGRQQSTDTQYF. The gene calls are TRBV15 and TRBJ2-3; tentatively, D is TRBD1 (7 bases). V lost 3 bases to trimming and J lost 0 bases, with 19 bases between them. This CDR3 contains 18 residues. Germline values: CDR1 LNHNV, CDR2 YYDKDF (reference sequence).